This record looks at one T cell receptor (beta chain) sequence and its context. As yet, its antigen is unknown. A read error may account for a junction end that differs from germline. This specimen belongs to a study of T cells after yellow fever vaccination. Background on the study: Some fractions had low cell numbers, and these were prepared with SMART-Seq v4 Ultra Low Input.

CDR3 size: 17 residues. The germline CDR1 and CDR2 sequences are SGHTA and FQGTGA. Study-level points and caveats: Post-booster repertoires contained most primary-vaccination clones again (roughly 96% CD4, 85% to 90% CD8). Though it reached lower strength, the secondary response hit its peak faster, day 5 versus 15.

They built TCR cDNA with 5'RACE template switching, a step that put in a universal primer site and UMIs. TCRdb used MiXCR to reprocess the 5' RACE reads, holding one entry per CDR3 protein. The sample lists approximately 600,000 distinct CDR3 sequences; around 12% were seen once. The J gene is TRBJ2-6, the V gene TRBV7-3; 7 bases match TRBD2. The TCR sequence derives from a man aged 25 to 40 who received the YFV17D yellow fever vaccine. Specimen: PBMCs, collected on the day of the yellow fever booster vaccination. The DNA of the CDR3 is TGTGCCAGCAGCCGACAGACTAGCAACTCTGGGGCCAACATCCTGACTTTC. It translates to CASSRQTSNSGANILTF.